These 26 T cell receptor beta chains share one sample of origin, sequenced in a study of blood T cells in healthy people across ages (dated by TCRdb to 2014 to 2015). The protocol used for the library was 5' RACE. Sequencing instrument: Illumina HiSeq 2500. A second PCR of roughly 7 to 11 cycles was performed with a sample-barcoded 5' primer and a J-beta primer mix. The public reads were quality trimmed at Q25 with fastp and then assembled into clones with MiXCR by TCRdb, keeping productive beta chains. Rows merge per CDR3 protein into single entries with the most common DNA and genes. This sample comprises 650,000 to 1,000,000 distinct CDR3 sequences, roughly 40% of them detected only once. The leading ten clones occupy 13% of the sample. The specimen sequenced was blood. The origin of the receptors is a man aged 18 to 30 in good health.

There are a few counts of this clonotype. This chain joins TRBV2 and TRBJ2-7; D is uncertain. The CDR3 is made up of 12 amino acids. The germline V and J ends were trimmed by 4 bases and 7 bases, with 11 bases remaining between them. CDR1 is SNHLY and CDR2 is FYNNEI in the germline V gene. CDR3 sequence: CASSASRLEQYF. The CDR3 bases are TGTGCCAGCAGTGCTTCGAGGCTTGAGCAGTACTTC.

This chain joins TRBV7-2 and TRBJ2-3; TRBD2 is a possible D gene (5 bases). CDR3 length: 14 amino acids. The V end was cut by 8 bases, the J end by 1 base, with 13 bases between. Looked up from germline, CDR1 is SGHTA and CDR2 is FQGNSA. The CDR3 DNA reads as TGTGCCAGCCCCTCAGCGGCGCGCACAGATACGCAGTATTTT. Its protein is CASPSAARTDTQYF.

V gene TRBV5-1 combines with J gene TRBJ2-3; D not certain. The CDR3 length is 13 residues. Trimming stripped 7 bases from V and 0 bases from J, with 9 bases between. Germline CDR1 reads SGHRS; CDR2 reads YFSETQ. CDR3 nucleotide sequence: TGCGCCAGCCACCTCCCTAGCACAGATACGCAGTATTTT. Translation: CASHLPSTDTQYF.

This clonotype came up many times. This sequence joins TRBV20-1 and TRBJ1-2; D gene uncertain. V gave up 0 bases and J gave up 7 bases, with 6 bases separating them. Germline-derived CDR1 and CDR2 are DFQATT and SNEGSKA (reference sequence). CDR3 length: 11 residues. CDR3 protein: CSARDRGGYTF. The CDR3 DNA follows: TGCAGTGCTAGAGATCGCGGTGGCTACACCTTC.

On this clonotype: The junction and the germline gene differ at one end; a read error may be behind it. The rearrangement joins TRBV4-3 to TRBJ1-2, with 8 bases that match TRBD1. This CDR3 is 16 amino acids long. Germline V gene lookup returns CDR1 LGHNA and CDR2 YSLEER. This CDR3 reads CASSQVNRGGDYDYTF. CDR3 bases: TGCGCCAGCAGCCAAGTAAACAGGGGGGGAGACTATGACTACACCTTC.

This clonotype was seen repeatedly, ten times or more. The CDR3 sequence: CSVVQGLNTEAFF. CDR3 in DNA: TGCAGCGTTGTGCAGGGGTTGAACACTGAAGCTTTCTTT. The chain couples TRBV29-1 to TRBJ1-1, with D perhaps matching TRBD1 (6 bases). The CDR3 has 13 amino acids. Germline lookup yields CDR1 SQVTM and CDR2 ANQGSEA. V was trimmed by 4 bases and J by 0 bases, leaving 9 bases between them.

A few counts support this clonotype. The chain recombines TRBV18 with TRBJ1-2, with TRBD1 matching 8 bases. Germline CDR1 and CDR2: KGHSH and LQKENI. This CDR3 is 18 amino acids long. V was pared by 2 bases and J by 5 bases, with 16 bases of the junction left unmatched. CDR3 amino acids: CASSPRSLIGQGGYGYTF. The CDR3 DNA follows: TGTGCCAGCTCACCAAGATCACTAATAGGACAGGGAGGATATGGCTACACCTTC.

This clonotype was counted a few times. The chain uses TRBV2 and TRBJ2-7; 9 bases line up with TRBD1. The ends lost 5 bases at V and 2 bases at J; junction bases unmatched: 10. The CDR3 loop spans 16 amino acids. Looked up from germline, CDR1 is SNHLY and CDR2 is FYNNEI. The CDR3 nucleotides read TGTGCCAGCAGTCTCCAACCGGGACAGGGAACCTACGAGCAGTACTTC. Translated, it gives CASSLQPGQGTYEQYF. Complete variable domain (other parts from reference TRBV2 and TRBJ2-7): EPEVTQTPSHQVTQMGQEVILRCVPISNHLYFYWYRQILGQKVEFLVSFYNNEISEKSEIFDDQFSVERPDGSNFTLKIRSTKLEDSAMYFCASSLQPGQGTYEQYFGPGTRLTVT.

The chain has TRBV6-5 and TRBJ1-2, with 7 bases aligning to TRBD1. CDR1 MNHEY and CDR2 SVGAGI come from the germline V gene. With V trimmed by 10 bases and J by 4 bases, 15 bases remained unmatched. The CDR3 contains 15 residues. CDR3 nucleotide sequence: TGTGCCATCGGCCGTTTGGGGACAGAGCGCTATGGCTACACCTTC. Its protein is CAIGRLGTERYGYTF.

This chain uses TRBV6-5 with TRBJ2-2; TRBD1 is a possible D gene (6 bases). The CDR3 spans 15 residues. CDR1 and CDR2 (germline): MNHEY, SVGAGI. Trimming shortened V by 4 bases and J by 7 bases, and 16 bases separated the two germline ends. The CDR3 sequence is CASSSGHRRSGELFF. For the CDR3, the DNA is TGTGCCAGCAGTTCGGGACACCGGAGGAGCGGGGAGCTGTTTTTT.

The sample holds a few counts of this clonotype. The chain has TRBV20-1 and TRBJ1-6; D unclear. The ends were cut back, 1 base at V and 7 bases at J, with 11 bases in the middle. Germline V gives CDR1 DFQATT, CDR2 SNEGSKA (reference sequence). The CDR3 spans 14 residues. CDR3: CSARATDGNSPLHF. For the CDR3, the DNA is TGCAGTGCTAGAGCCACGGATGGCAATTCACCCCTCCACTTT.

The rearrangement joins TRBV4-3 to TRBJ1-2; D may be TRBD1 (6 bases). This CDR3 region has 14 residues. The V end was cut by 1 base, the J end by 5 bases, with 11 bases between. CDR1 and CDR2 from the germline V gene are LGHNA and YSLEER. Here the CDR3 reads CASSQAGQRYGYTF. The CDR3 coding sequence is TGCGCCAGCAGCCAAGCAGGACAGAGATATGGCTACACCTTC.

This clonotype was observed at least ten times. The chain joins TRBV3-1 to TRBJ2-1; the D is unclear. V lost 4 bases and J 4 bases, leaving 20 bases between the germline ends. Germline-derived CDR1 and CDR2 are LGHDT and YNNKEL (reference sequence). This CDR3 has 17 residues. In DNA form, the CDR3 reads TGTGCCAGCAGCCCGCGCGGCGGCAGACTCGAATACAATGAGCAGTTCTTC. Translated: CASSPRGGRLEYNEQFF.

The chain is built from TRBV12-3 or TRBV12-4 and TRBJ1-1; the D is unclear. The CDR3 has 14 residues. V was clipped by 3 bases and J by 5 bases, with 13 bases between them. The CDR3 nucleotides read TGTGCCAGCAGTTTTAGTAATGGGTATACTGAAGCTTTCTTT. The encoded protein is CASSFSNGYTEAFF.

V gene TRBV4-1 combines with J gene TRBJ2-3; weak D call: TRBD2 (6 bases). The CDR3 is made up of 16 amino acids. V was clipped by 0 bases and J by 0 bases, with 10 bases between them. The germline CDR1 and CDR2 sequences are MGHRA and YSYEKL. This chain's CDR3 is CASSQDIAGSTDTQYF. CDR3 DNA: TGCGCCAGCAGCCAAGATATCGCGGGGAGCACAGATACGCAGTATTTT.

This clonotype was observed at least ten times. This chain uses TRBV29-1 with TRBJ2-3; D might be TRBD2 (6 bases). The CDR3 totals 14 residues. Germline V gives CDR1 SQVTM, CDR2 ANQGSEA. Trimming shortened V by 8 bases and J by 0 bases, and 15 bases separated the two germline ends. The CDR3 region is CSIGRGASTDTQYF. As DNA, the CDR3 is TGCAGCATTGGTCGCGGGGCCAGCACAGATACGCAGTATTTT.

The rearrangement links TRBV7-8 to TRBJ2-7; tentatively, D is TRBD2 (6 bases). Per the germline V gene, CDR1 is SGHVS and CDR2 is FQNEAQ. Deletions cut 5 bases from V and 6 bases from J, with 14 bases between. This CDR3 is built from 13 residues. The CDR3 DNA follows: TGTGCCAGCAGCCCCTACACCGGGAGCGAGCAGTACTTC. Amino acid sequence: CASSPYTGSEQYF.

The sample holds one count of this clonotype. The chain has TRBV3-1 and TRBJ2-1; possible D gene TRBD2, 5 bases. Trimming took 1 base from V and 11 from J, leaving 12 bases between them. The CDR3 loop spans 13 amino acids. The V gene's germline CDR1 is LGHDT and CDR2 YNNKEL (reference sequence). CDR3 sequence reads: CASSQAYRGKQFF. CDR3 bases: TGTGCCAGCAGCCAAGCGTACCGGGGTAAGCAGTTCTTC.

V gene TRBV7-2 combines with J gene TRBJ1-5; D perhaps matches TRBD1 (5 bases). The V end was cut by 5 bases, the J end by 3 bases, with 14 bases between. The CDR3 covers 15 residues. Germline V CDR1 and CDR2: SGHTA, FQGNSA. Here the CDR3 DNA reads TGTGCCAGCAGCAGAGGGACGGCCCCCAATCAGCCCCAGCATTTT. This sequence encodes CASSRGTAPNQPQHF. The full variable domain, completed using reference TRBV7-2 and TRBJ1-5, is GAGVSQSPSNKVTEKGKDVELRCDPISGHTALYWYRQSLGQGLEFLIYFQGNSAPDKSGLPSDRFSAERTGGSVSTLTIQRTQQEDSAVYLCASSRGTAPNQPQHFGDGTRLSIL.

The sample holds a few counts of this clonotype. J is TRBJ2-1 and V is TRBV5-1; D perhaps matches TRBD1 (5 bases). Germline lookup yields CDR1 SGHRS and CDR2 YFSETQ. The CDR3 runs 15 residues. Trimming pared 0 bases from V and 4 bases from J, leaving 11 bases between. The CDR3, as DNA: TGCGCCAGCAGCTTGGCCGTGACAGCTTACAATGAGCAGTTCTTC. It encodes CASSLAVTAYNEQFF. The full variable domain, with the rest looked up from reference TRBV5-1 and TRBJ2-1, is KAGVTQTPRYLIKTRGQQVTLSCSPISGHRSVSWYQQTPGQGLQFLFEYFSETQRNKGNFPGRFSGRQFSNSRSEMNVSTLELGDSALYLCASSLAVTAYNEQFFGPGTRLTVL.

This clonotype was found a few times. The CDR3 loop reads CASSPTGSNTEAFF. The CDR3 coding sequence is TGTGCCAGCAGTCCGACAGGCTCTAACACTGAAGCTTTCTTT. The chain employs TRBV12-3 or TRBV12-4 and TRBJ1-1; D is perhaps TRBD1 (6 bases). The CDR3 covers 14 residues. Between the trimmed V and J ends, which lost 5 bases and 2 bases, there was a span of 12 bases.

The table lists this clonotype with a count of one. The junction and the germline gene differ at one end; a read error may be behind it. The CDR3 nucleotides read TGTGCCAGCACCATGGGGCTATCCTATGGCCACACCTTC. It encodes CASTMGLSYGHTF. The V gene is TRBV12-3 or TRBV12-4, the J gene TRBJ1-2; possibly TRBD1 for D (5 bases). CDR3 length equals 13 residues.

The CDR3 nucleotides read TGTGCCTGGAGTACTTCCGCGGAGCAATATGGCTACACCTTC. Translating it yields CAWSTSAEQYGYTF. The chain links TRBV30 to TRBJ1-2; D gene unclear. The CDR3 extends over 14 amino acids. Germline CDR1 GTSNPN, CDR2 SVGIG (reference sequence). V was pared by 2 bases and J by 5 bases, with 15 bases between.

The chain joins TRBV7-2 to TRBJ1-5, with 7 nucleotides matching TRBD1. Germline trimming cut 1 base from V and 3 bases from J; bases unmatched to any gene: 3. The CDR3 totals 15 residues. Germline values: CDR1 SGHTA, CDR2 FQGNSA. CDR3 DNA: TGTGCCAGCAGCTTAGTGGGACAGACCAATCAGCCCCAGCATTTT. Its translation is CASSLVGQTNQPQHF.

This clonotype occurred a few times. The gene calls are TRBV6-2 or TRBV6-3 and TRBJ2-7; TRBD1 agrees at 8 bases. J lost 2 bases, V lost 0 bases, and 6 bases had no gene match. This CDR3 has 16 amino acids. Germline V gene sequence: CDR1 MNHEY, CDR2 SVGEGT. CDR3: CASSYSWDRQTYEQYF. CDR3 nucleotide sequence: TGTGCCAGCAGTTACTCGTGGGACAGGCAGACCTACGAGCAGTACTTC.

V is TRBV7-9 and J is TRBJ2-7, with D possibly TRBD1 on 6 matching bases. Trimming left V 5 bases short and J 7 bases short, with 12 bases between. CDR1 is SEHNR, CDR2 FQNEAQ, per germline (reference sequence). The CDR3 contains 12 residues. The CDR3 nucleotides are TGTGCCAGCAGCCCGGTCACAGGGGAGCAGTACTTC. Its protein is CASSPVTGEQYF.